The subject of this entry is one T cell receptor beta chain. Described time point: newly diagnosed GD, antithyroid drugs for less than 3 months. The authors made the TCR library using RNA they extracted from PBMCs. Sequencing libraries for TCR beta were prepared with iRepertoire HTBI primers and Arm-PCR of CDR3 regions. TCRdb passed the multiplex PCR reads through MiXCR, listing each CDR3 protein once. This table holds fewer than 650,000 distinct CDR3 sequences, about 16% found once. These data are taken from a study of regulatory T cells in long-lasting Graves disease. About the research overall: Newly diagnosed Graves' patients had taken antithyroid drugs under 3 months.

V gave up 6 bases and J gave up 5 bases, with 14 bases separating them. Germline V gives CDR1 LNHDA, CDR2 SQIVND (reference sequence). CDR3 length: 14 residues. This same sample was also taken into another study, of T cells in Graves' hyperthyroidism and ophthalmopathy. Per that study: Carried out on the TCR CDR3, a first-round RT-PCR used the HTBI primer set.

The genes are TRBV19 and TRBJ2-1, with no clear D. This TCR was sampled from a man between 18 and 29 years old with Graves disease. Source: peripheral blood mononuclear cells (PBMCs), taken at new diagnosis, from a patient treated with antithyroid drugs. CDR3 bases: TGTGCCAGTAGCCATACCCCACCGAACAATGAGCAGTTCTTC. Its translation: CASSHTPPNNEQFF.